This record looks at one TCR beta chain sequence and its context. The antigen is not known. TCRdb keeps only in-frame clones here, not all; method: immunoSEQ multiplex PCR. The sample includes approximately 28,000 clones, less than 85% of them seen just once. This specimen belongs to a study of OX40 agonist ivuxolimab in advanced cancers. At the level of the study: People in dose escalation had one of these cancers: hepatocellular carcinoma, melanoma, renal cell or head and neck cancer. Participants could have had prior anti-PD-1, anti-PD-L1 or anti-CTLA-4 therapy, and about 40% had some.

Study-level points and caveats: Clonal expansion in partial responders at 0.1-3.0 mg/kg ranked among the lowest.

Germline V lookup: CDR1 MDHEN, CDR2 SYDVKM. Trimming cost V 2 bases and J 5 bases; bases outside gene matches: 11. The CDR3 runs to 16 residues. The chain combines TRBV28 with TRBJ2-7, with 8 bases matching TRBD2. The source is an adult with an advanced solid tumor such as melanoma, head and neck, liver or kidney cancer. The sequencing used CD4+ or CD8+ T cells sorted from blood, collected in a trial of the OX40 agonist ivuxolimab. In DNA form, the CDR3 reads TGTGCCAGCAGTTTACTTAGCGGGGCTGCTGGGAACGAGCAGTACTTC. Protein product: CASSLLSGAAGNEQYF.